Below, 24 T cell receptor beta chains from the same sample are listed, as sequenced in a study of shared clonotypes between healthy human individuals. The naive CD8 population came from CD45RO-negative cells selected for CCR7, without terminally differentiated effector memory CD45RA+ cells. Assay: immunoSEQ multiplex PCR; the TCRdb copy retains only in-frame clones and omits some. The table includes millions of clones, about 95% detected once. Sequences were obtained from naive CD8+ T cells sorted from blood. The receptors were gathered from a man between 18 and 35 years old in good health.

The chain uses TRBV5-1 and TRBJ2-5, with TRBD1 as a possible D gene (6 bases). The CDR3 runs 16 residues. The V and J ends lost 0 bases and 2 bases respectively, with 14 bases between them. Germline V gene lookup returns CDR1 SGHRS and CDR2 YFSETQ. The CDR3 bases are TGCGCCAGCAGCTTGGACAATGTGACAGGACAAGAGACCCAGTACTTC. Translating it yields CASSLDNVTGQETQYF. Variable domain in full (rest from reference TRBV5-1 and TRBJ2-5): KAGVTQTPRYLIKTRGQQVTLSCSPISGHRSVSWYQQTPGQGLQFLFEYFSETQRNKGNFPGRFSGRQFSNSRSEMNVSTLELGDSALYLCASSLDNVTGQETQYFGPGTRLLVL.

The chain is built from TRBV19 and TRBJ2-1; D is ambiguous. The ends were cut back, 2 bases at V and 5 bases at J, with 7 bases in the middle. The CDR3 totals 13 residues. Germline V gene sequence: CDR1 LNHDA, CDR2 SQIVND (reference sequence). The CDR3 DNA sequence: TGTGCCAGTAGTATATGGCAGGACAATGAGCAGTTCTTC. It is translated as CASSIWQDNEQFF.

The chain links TRBV9 to TRBJ1-2; 9 bases fit TRBD1. Germline values: CDR1 SGDLS, CDR2 YYNGEE. With V trimmed by 3 bases and J by 4 bases, 7 bases remained unmatched. CDR3 length equals 15 residues. The CDR3 DNA reads TGTGCCAGCAGCGACCGCGGGACAGGGCCCTATGGCTACACCTTC. Its protein product is CASSDRGTGPYGYTF.

The chain uses TRBV27 and TRBJ2-3; 13 bases match TRBD2. Germline V lookup: CDR1 MNHEY, CDR2 SMNVEV (reference sequence). There are 16 residues in the CDR3. The V gene end was trimmed by 3 bases and the J gene end by 5 bases; junction bases not matched to a gene: 5. CDR3 nucleotide sequence: TGTGCCAGCAGTTTTATACTAGCGGGAGGGAAAGATACGCAGTATTTT. It yields the protein CASSFILAGGKDTQYF.

On this clone: The same CDR3 also results from other DNA sequences found in this sample. The rearrangement uses TRBV11-2 and TRBJ2-7, with D perhaps matching TRBD1 (6 bases). Germline CDR1 SGHAT, CDR2 FQNNGV. The CDR3 extends over 13 amino acids. V shed 0 bases and J shed 3 bases, with 6 bases lying between them. CDR3 sequence: CASSLDRGYEQYF. CDR3 in DNA: TGTGCCAGCAGCTTAGACAGGGGCTACGAGCAGTACTTC.

The V call is TRBV28, the J call TRBJ1-5; TRBD1 might be the D (6 bases). Deletions cut 5 bases from V and 5 bases from J, with 13 bases between. Germline V CDR1 and CDR2: MDHEN, SYDVKM. The CDR3 consists of 14 residues. In DNA, the CDR3 is TGTGCCAGCAGTACCACAGGGCTACATCAGCCCCAGCATTTT. Encoded protein: CASSTTGLHQPQHF. Drawing the rest from reference TRBV28 and TRBJ1-5, the complete variable domain is DVKVTQSSRYLVKRTGEKVFLECVQDMDHENMFWYRQDPGLGLRLIYFSYDVKMKEKGDIPEGYSVSREKKERFSLILESASTNQTSMYLCASSTTGLHQPQHFGDGTRLSIL.

This clone appeared once. The genes are TRBV4-3 and TRBJ2-1, with TRBD1 matching 10 bases. CDR1 and CDR2 from the germline V gene are LGHNA and YSLEER. CDR3 length: 15 amino acids. V trimming: 4 bases; J trimming: 3 bases; junction bases outside the gene matches: 3. The CDR3 DNA reads TGCGCCAGCAGCCCGTGGACAGGGGGCTACAATGAGCAGTTCTTC. It is translated as CASSPWTGGYNEQFF.

This sequence joins TRBV7-9 and TRBJ2-5; unclear D gene. This CDR3 is built from 16 residues. The V gene lost 3 bases and the J gene lost 3 bases, with 17 bases spanning the gap. CDR1 and CDR2 (germline): SEHNR, FQNEAQ (reference sequence). DNA of the CDR3: TGTGCCAGCAGCTTTATCCTACCCAACGGCAAAGAGACCCAGTACTTC. Translation: CASSFILPNGKETQYF. The complete variable domain, with remaining parts taken from reference TRBV7-9 and TRBJ2-5, reads DTGVSQNPRHKITKRGQNVTFRCDPISEHNRLYWYRQTLGQGPEFLTYFQNEAQLEKSRLLSDRFSAERPKGSFSTLEIQRTEQGDSAMYLCASSFILPNGKETQYFGPGTRLLVL.

This clone appeared a single time. The chain joins TRBV11-2 to TRBJ1-2; TRBD1 aligns across 7 bases. Trimming at V came to 5 bases and at J to 12 bases, leaving 9 bases not matched to a gene. The CDR3 loop spans 12 amino acids. Germline V lookup: CDR1 SGHAT, CDR2 FQNNGV. This CDR3 is CASSGDRDRNTF. CDR3 DNA sequence: TGTGCCAGCAGCGGCGACAGGGATCGAAACACCTTC. The whole variable domain, remainder taken from reference TRBV11-2 and TRBJ1-2, is EAGVAQSPRYKIIEKRQSVAFWCNPISGHATLYWYQQILGQGPKLLIQFQNNGVVDDSQLPKDRFSAERLKGVDSTLKIQPAKLEDSAVYLCASSGDRDRNTFGSGTRLTVV.

The chain combines TRBV6-1 with TRBJ1-5; D not certain. The CDR3 length is 14 residues. Trimming took 7 bases from V and 0 from J, leaving 10 bases between them. Germline V gene lookup returns CDR1 MNHNS and CDR2 SASEGT. As DNA, the CDR3 is TGTGCCAGCAAAGGCCCTAGTAGCAATCAGCCCCAGCATTTT. Protein sequence: CASKGPSSNQPQHF.

The chain combines TRBV4-1 with TRBJ1-1; a weak D match, TRBD1 (6 bases). V was shortened by 1 base and J by 4 bases, with 10 bases between the two germline ends. The CDR3 has 14 residues. Germline CDR1 and CDR2: MGHRA and YSYEKL. CDR3 residues: CASSQGGQVTEAFF. In DNA, the CDR3 is TGCGCCAGCAGCCAAGGGGGGCAGGTCACTGAAGCTTTCTTT.

This chain joins TRBV29-1 and TRBJ1-2; 7 bases align to TRBD1. Trimming took 8 bases from V and 2 from J; bases not matched to a gene: 8. The CDR3 sequence is 13 residues long. Per the germline V gene, CDR1 is SQVTM and CDR2 is ANQGSEA. CDR3 sequence (DNA): TGCAGCATCGGACAGGACGCAAACTATGGCTACACCTTC. Translating gives CSIGQDANYGYTF.

The V and J genes are TRBV30 and TRBJ2-5; 7 bases are a match to TRBD1. CDR3 length: 16 residues. Germline CDR1 reads GTSNPN; CDR2 reads SVGIG (reference sequence). Germline trimming cut 5 bases from V and 1 base from J; bases unmatched to any gene: 13. CDR3 sequence: CAWDSVGRGIQETQYF. The CDR3 nucleotides are TGTGCCTGGGACTCGGTGGGCAGGGGGATCCAAGAGACCCAGTACTTC.

The sample holds one count of this clone. The rearrangement links TRBV12-5 to TRBJ2-1, with a tentative D call TRBD2 (6 bases). Trimming removed 1 base at V and 8 bases at J, with 9 bases between. The CDR3 length is 13 residues. Germline-derived CDR1 and CDR2 are LGHNT and FRNRAP. The CDR3 sequence is CASGLGGRYEQFF. The CDR3 region has the DNA TGTGCTAGTGGTTTGGGGGGGAGGTATGAGCAGTTCTTC.

CDR3 residues: CASSLGPSGYEQYF. CDR3 DNA sequence: TGTGCCAGCAGCTTAGGGCCCTCAGGCTACGAGCAGTACTTC. The chain is built from TRBV7-8 and TRBJ2-7; D ambiguous. CDR3 size: 14 residues. Between the trimmed V and J ends, which lost 1 base and 3 bases, there was a span of 10 bases. Germline assignment: CDR1 SGHVS and CDR2 FQNEAQ. Filled out from reference TRBV7-8 and TRBJ2-7, the complete variable domain reads GAGVSQSPRYKVAKRGQDVALRCDPISGHVSLFWYQQALGQGPEFLTYFQNEAQLDKSGLPSDRFFAERPEGSVSTLKIQRTQQEDSAVYLCASSLGPSGYEQYFGPGTRLTVT.

J is TRBJ2-5 and V is TRBV18; a weak D match, TRBD2 (5 bases). Germline V gene sequence: CDR1 KGHSH, CDR2 LQKENI. Between the trimmed V and J ends, which lost 3 bases and 7 bases, there was a span of 21 bases. The CDR3 has 16 residues. The CDR3 loop reads CASSPPGPLSRGTQYF. CDR3 bases: TGTGCCAGCTCACCCCCCGGGCCCCTAAGTCGGGGGACCCAGTACTTC. Drawing the rest from reference TRBV18 and TRBJ2-5, the complete variable domain is NAGVMQNPRHLVRRRGQEARLRCSPMKGHSHVYWYRQLPEEGLKFMVYLQKENIIDESGMPKERFSAEFPKEGPSILRIQQVVRGDSAAYFCASSPPGPLSRGTQYFGPGTRLLVL.

The V gene is TRBV5-1, the J gene TRBJ2-2; 7 bases align to TRBD2. With V trimmed by 4 bases and J by 1 base, 10 bases remained unmatched. The CDR3 sequence is 17 residues long. CDR1 is SGHRS, CDR2 YFSETQ, per germline. CDR3 nucleotide sequence: TGCGCCAGCAGCACCTTCGTTGGCGGGGGGAACACCGGGGAGCTGTTTTTT. It yields the protein CASSTFVGGGNTGELFF. Full variable domain (outside the CDR3, taken from reference TRBV5-1 and TRBJ2-2): KAGVTQTPRYLIKTRGQQVTLSCSPISGHRSVSWYQQTPGQGLQFLFEYFSETQRNKGNFPGRFSGRQFSNSRSEMNVSTLELGDSALYLCASSTFVGGGNTGELFFGEGSRLTVL.

The rearrangement joins TRBV10-2 to TRBJ2-7; D ambiguous. The V and J ends lost 6 bases and 2 bases respectively, with 11 bases between them. This CDR3 is built from 13 residues. Germline loops: CDR1 WSHSY, CDR2 SAAADI. CDR3: CASRDELAYEQYF. In DNA form, the CDR3 reads TGCGCCAGCAGGGATGAACTGGCCTACGAGCAGTACTTC.

This clone was recorded only once. The chain links TRBV19 to TRBJ1-3; TRBD1 matches 10 bases. V lost 5 bases to trimming and J lost 0 bases; unmatched junction nucleotides: 4. CDR1 and CDR2 (germline): LNHDA, SQIVND (reference sequence). The CDR3 runs 16 residues. The CDR3 nucleotides read TGTGCCAGTAGTCCCGGGACAGGGGTCTCTGGAAACACCATATATTTT. It translates to CASSPGTGVSGNTIYF.

The chain employs TRBV7-9 and TRBJ2-1, with 10 bases aligning to TRBD2. The CDR3 has 15 amino acids. Germline trimming cut 8 bases from V and 4 bases from J; bases unmatched to any gene: 8. Germline V gene lookup returns CDR1 SEHNR and CDR2 FQNEAQ (reference sequence). The CDR3: CASHSTSGVYNEQFF. CDR3 coding DNA: TGTGCCAGCCATAGTACTAGCGGGGTTTACAATGAGCAGTTCTTC.

This sequence joins TRBV4-1 and TRBJ1-2; D may be TRBD1 (6 bases). The germline gives CDR1 MGHRA, CDR2 YSYEKL. V lost 4 bases, J lost 1 base, and 10 bases lay in between. CDR3 size: 14 residues. CDR3 sequence: CASSPQGGNYGYTF. The DNA of the CDR3 is TGCGCCAGCAGCCCCCAAGGGGGTAACTATGGCTACACCTTC.

This clone came up once. V gene TRBV7-9 combines with J gene TRBJ2-7; TRBD2 is a possible D gene (5 bases). CDR1 SEHNR and CDR2 FQNEAQ come from the germline V gene (reference sequence). Trimming left V 9 bases short and J 1 base short, with 16 bases between. The CDR3 sequence is 14 residues long. The CDR3 is CASSTTRLSYEQYF. CDR3 bases: TGTGCCAGTTCGACGACAAGACTATCCTACGAGCAGTACTTC.

This chain uses TRBV9 with TRBJ1-1; no definite D call. The CDR3 runs 14 residues. Germline V gene sequence: CDR1 SGDLS, CDR2 YYNGEE. V was trimmed by 0 bases and J by 1 base, leaving 7 bases between them. The CDR3 spells CASSVDRTNTEAFF. The CDR3 DNA is TGTGCCAGCAGCGTAGACAGAACGAACACTGAAGCTTTCTTT.

Worth noting for this clone: The sample carries other DNA sequences with the same CDR3. The rearrangement uses TRBV27 and TRBJ1-4; D gene unclear. CDR1 and CDR2 from the germline V gene are MNHEY and SMNVEV (reference sequence). The V end lost 5 bases, the J end lost 0 bases, and 7 bases lay between the germline ends. The CDR3 consists of 14 residues. The DNA of the CDR3 is TGTGCCAGCAGTCTATTAGCAACTAATGAAAAACTGTTTTTT. This codes for CASSLLATNEKLFF.